A selection of T cell receptor beta chains follows, all from one sample in a study of blood T cells in healthy people across ages. TCRdb ran MiXCR on the 5' RACE reads and lists one entry per CDR3 protein. The top ten clones hold around 3.4% of a sample with under 800,000 distinct CDR3 sequences, under 25% of them seen once. The sample was blood. The origin of the receptors is a man in his 70s in good health. Both conserved end residues are part of each CDR3. The D gene is left open where the match is weak. Clone size, where shown, is once, few, many, or a class for clones that have expanded.

>TRBJ2-7|NA|TRBV18|NA
CASSLTPGSSDYEQYF
TGTGCCAGCTCCCTTACACCAGGGTCTTCCGACTACGAGCAGTACTTC
>TRBJ2-3|few|TRBV9|TRBD2
CASSGLAGEVDTQYF
TGTGCCAGCAGCGGACTAGCCGGAGAGGTAGATACGCAGTATTTT
>TRBJ2-3|few|TRBV15|TRBD2
CATSRRAGGTTDTQYF
TGTGCCACCAGCAGGAGAGCGGGAGGAACCACAGATACGCAGTATTTT
>TRBJ2-7|few|TRBV7-8|NA
CASSSTVRTYEQYF
TGTGCCAGCAGCTCGACAGTTCGGACCTACGAGCAGTACTTC
>TRBJ2-5|many|TRBV7-2|TRBD2
CASSLGAGKETQYF
TGTGCCAGCAGCTTAGGAGCGGGAAAAGAGACCCAGTACTTC
>TRBJ2-7|few|TRBV30|TRBD1
CAWSPVGQGIGEQYF
TGTGCCTGGAGCCCAGTGGGACAGGGGATTGGCGAGCAGTACTTC
>TRBJ2-5|few|TRBV15|NA
CATSPGARQETQYF
TGTGCCACCAGCCCCGGAGCCAGACAAGAGACCCAGTACTTC
>TRBJ2-4|few|TRBV3-1|NA
CASSPQEYLAKNIQYF
TGTGCCAGCAGCCCACAGGAGTACCTAGCCAAAAACATTCAGTACTTC
>TRBJ2-1|many|TRBV3-1|NA
CASSVQPSSYNEQFF
TGTGCCAGCAGCGTCCAGCCCTCCTCCTACAATGAGCAGTTCTTC
>TRBJ1-2|NA|TRBV3-1|TRBD1
CASSQAGQGAYGYTF
TGTGCCAGCAGCCAAGCGGGACAGGGGGCCTATGGCTACACCTTC
>TRBJ2-1|NA|TRBV9|TRBD1
CASSVLDVGRGFLNEQFF
TGTGCCAGCAGCGTATTAGATGTCGGCAGGGGGTTTTTAAATGAGCAGTTCTTC
>TRBJ2-1|NA|TRBV7-2|TRBD2
CASSFSLAGEQFF
TGTGCCAGCAGCTTTTCCTTAGCGGGGGAGCAGTTCTTC
>TRBJ2-1|NA|TRBV27|TRBD2
CASSPGLAGDGSYNEQFF
TGTGCCAGCAGTCCCGGACTAGCGGGAGATGGTTCCTACAATGAGCAGTTCTTC
>TRBJ2-3|few|TRBV20-1|NA
CSAREEIADSTDTQYF
TGCAGTGCTAGAGAGGAAATAGCGGATAGCACAGATACGCAGTATTTT
>TRBJ2-5|few|TRBV20-1|NA
CSASQPQETQYF
TGCAGTGCTAGTCAGCCGCAAGAGACCCAGTACTTC
>TRBJ2-4|NA|TRBV20-1|NA
CSATRPTSGDGNIQYF
TGCAGTGCTACTAGACCCACGTCGGGAGACGGAAACATTCAGTACTTC
>TRBJ2-4|few|TRBV7-9|NA
CASSLGAGTNIQYF
TGTGCCAGCAGCTTAGGGGCCGGGACAAACATTCAGTACTTC
>TRBJ2-5|NA|TRBV6-5|NA
CASSYFGGSRETQYF
TGTGCCAGCAGTTACTTCGGTGGGAGTCGGGAGACCCAGTACTTC
>TRBJ2-2|NA|TRBV7-8|TRBD2
CASSLGTSGLTGELFF
TGTGCCAGCAGCCTAGGGACTAGCGGGCTTACCGGGGAGCTGTTTTTT
>TRBJ2-3|NA|TRBV3-1|TRBD2
CASSQDFTSGSPPDTRYF
TGTGCCAGCAGCCAAGATTTTACTAGCGGGAGTCCCCCAGATACGCGGTATTTT
>TRBJ2-1|NA|TRBV12-3/TRBV12-4|NA
CASSLDLRTEQFF
TGTGCCAGCAGTTTAGACTTGCGAACGGAGCAGTTCTTC